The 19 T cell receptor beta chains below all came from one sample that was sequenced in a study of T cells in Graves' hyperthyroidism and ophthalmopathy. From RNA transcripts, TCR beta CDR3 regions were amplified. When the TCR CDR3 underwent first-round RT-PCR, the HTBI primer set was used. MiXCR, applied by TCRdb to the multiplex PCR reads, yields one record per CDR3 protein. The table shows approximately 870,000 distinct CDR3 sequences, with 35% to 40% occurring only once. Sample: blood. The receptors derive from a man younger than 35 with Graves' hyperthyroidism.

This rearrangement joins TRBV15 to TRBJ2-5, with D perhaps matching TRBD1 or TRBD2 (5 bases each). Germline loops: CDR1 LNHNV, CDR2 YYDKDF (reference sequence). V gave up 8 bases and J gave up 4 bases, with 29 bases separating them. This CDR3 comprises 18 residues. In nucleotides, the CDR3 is TGTGCCACCCGTAGACAGAACACCGGGGAGCCAGTGACAGAGACCCAGTACTTC. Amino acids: CATRRQNTGEPVTETQYF.

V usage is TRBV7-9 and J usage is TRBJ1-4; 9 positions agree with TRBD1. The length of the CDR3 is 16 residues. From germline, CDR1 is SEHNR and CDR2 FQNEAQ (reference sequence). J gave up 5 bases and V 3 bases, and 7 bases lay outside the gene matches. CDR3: CASSFIPGQGNEKLFF. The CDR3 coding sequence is TGTGCCAGCAGCTTCATCCCGGGACAGGGAAATGAAAAACTGTTTTTT.

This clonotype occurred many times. CDR3 protein: CAIRDTRFTEAFF. The CDR3 DNA follows: TGTGCCATCAGAGACACTAGGTTCACTGAAGCTTTCTTT. The chain carries TRBV10-3 and TRBJ1-1; D not resolved. The length of the CDR3 is 13 residues. CDR1 ENHRY and CDR2 SYGVKD come from the germline V gene. Trimming cost V 6 bases and J 4 bases, with 12 bases left between them.

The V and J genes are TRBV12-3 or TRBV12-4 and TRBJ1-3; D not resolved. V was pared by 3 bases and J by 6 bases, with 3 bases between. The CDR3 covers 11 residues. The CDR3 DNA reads TGTGCCAGCAGTTTTGTAAACACCATATATTTT. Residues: CASSFVNTIYF.

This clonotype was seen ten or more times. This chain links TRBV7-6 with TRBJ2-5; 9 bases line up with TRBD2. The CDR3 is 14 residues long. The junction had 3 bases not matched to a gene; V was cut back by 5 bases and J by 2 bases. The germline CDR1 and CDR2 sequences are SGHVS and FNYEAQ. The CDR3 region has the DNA TGTGCCAGCAGCCGGAGCGGGGGGCAAGAGACCCAGTACTTC. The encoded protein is CASSRSGGQETQYF.

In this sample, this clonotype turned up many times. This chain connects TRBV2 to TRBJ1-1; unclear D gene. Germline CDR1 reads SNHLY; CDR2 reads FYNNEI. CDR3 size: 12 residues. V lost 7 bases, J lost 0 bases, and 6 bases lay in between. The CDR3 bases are TGTGCCAGCATGAGGTTGAACACTGAAGCTTTCTTT. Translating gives CASMRLNTEAFF.

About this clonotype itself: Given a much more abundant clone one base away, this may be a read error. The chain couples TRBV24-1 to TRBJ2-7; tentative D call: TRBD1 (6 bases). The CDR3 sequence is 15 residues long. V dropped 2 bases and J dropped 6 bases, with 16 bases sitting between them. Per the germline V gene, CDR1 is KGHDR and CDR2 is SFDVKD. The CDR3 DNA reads TGTGCCACCAGTGATTCCCGGGACACCGCCTGCGAGCAGTACTTC. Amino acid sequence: CATSDSRDTACEQYF.

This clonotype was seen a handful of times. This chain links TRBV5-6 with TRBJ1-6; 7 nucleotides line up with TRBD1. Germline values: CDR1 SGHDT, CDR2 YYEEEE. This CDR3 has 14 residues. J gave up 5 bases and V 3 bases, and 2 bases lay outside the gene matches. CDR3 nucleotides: TGTGCCAGCAGCTGGGACAGCAATAATTCACCCCTCCACTTT. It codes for CASSWDSNNSPLHF.

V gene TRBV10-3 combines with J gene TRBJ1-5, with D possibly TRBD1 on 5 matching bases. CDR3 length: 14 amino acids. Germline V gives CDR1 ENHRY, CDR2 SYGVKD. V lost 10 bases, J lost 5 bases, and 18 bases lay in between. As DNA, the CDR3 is TGTGCCACCGGGACGGCCCCCGACGATCAGCCCCAGCATTTT. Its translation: CATGTAPDDQPQHF.

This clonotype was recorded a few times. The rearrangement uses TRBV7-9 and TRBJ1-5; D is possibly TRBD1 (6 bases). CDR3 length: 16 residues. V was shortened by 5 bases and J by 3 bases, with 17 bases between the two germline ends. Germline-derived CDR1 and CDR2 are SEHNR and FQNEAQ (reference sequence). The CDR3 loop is CASSAEGGGPNQPQHF. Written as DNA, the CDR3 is TGTGCCAGCAGCGCCGAAGGGGGGGGACCCAATCAGCCCCAGCATTTT.

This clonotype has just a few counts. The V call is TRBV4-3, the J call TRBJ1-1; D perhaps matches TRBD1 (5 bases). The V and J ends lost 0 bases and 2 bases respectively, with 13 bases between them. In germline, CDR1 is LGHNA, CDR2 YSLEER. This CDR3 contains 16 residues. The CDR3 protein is CASSQDRVSGNTEAFF. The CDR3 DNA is TGCGCCAGCAGCCAAGACAGGGTATCGGGAAACACTGAAGCTTTCTTT.

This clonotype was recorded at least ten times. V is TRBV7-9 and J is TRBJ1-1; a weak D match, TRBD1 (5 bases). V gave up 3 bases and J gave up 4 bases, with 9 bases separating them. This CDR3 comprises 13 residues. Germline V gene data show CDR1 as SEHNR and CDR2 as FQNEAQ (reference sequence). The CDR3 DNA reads TGTGCCAGCAGCTTCGACGGGGGCACTGAAGCTTTCTTT. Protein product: CASSFDGGTEAFF.

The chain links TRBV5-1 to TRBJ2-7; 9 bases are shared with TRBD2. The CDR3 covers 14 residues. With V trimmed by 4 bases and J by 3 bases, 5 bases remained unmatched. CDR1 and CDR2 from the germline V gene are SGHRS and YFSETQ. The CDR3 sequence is CASSARLADYEQYF. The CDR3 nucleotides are TGCGCCAGCAGCGCGAGACTAGCGGACTACGAGCAGTACTTC.

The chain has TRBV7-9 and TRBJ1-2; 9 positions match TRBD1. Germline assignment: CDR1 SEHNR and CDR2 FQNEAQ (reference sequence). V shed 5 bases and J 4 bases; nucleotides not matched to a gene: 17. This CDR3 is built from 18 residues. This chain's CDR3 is CASSLWDREEARGYGYTF. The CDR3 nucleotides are TGTGCCAGCAGCCTGTGGGACAGGGAGGAGGCCCGAGGCTATGGCTACACCTTC.

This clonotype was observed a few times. CDR3 loop: CASSTGDRVLSRGYTF. CDR3 coding DNA: TGTGCCAGTAGTACGGGGGACAGGGTATTATCTCGGGGCTACACCTTC. This chain uses TRBV19 with TRBJ1-2, with 9 bases fitting TRBD1. The V gene's germline CDR1 is LNHDA and CDR2 SQIVND (reference sequence). This CDR3 spans 16 amino acids. V trimming: 4 bases; J trimming: 8 bases; junction bases outside the gene matches: 14.

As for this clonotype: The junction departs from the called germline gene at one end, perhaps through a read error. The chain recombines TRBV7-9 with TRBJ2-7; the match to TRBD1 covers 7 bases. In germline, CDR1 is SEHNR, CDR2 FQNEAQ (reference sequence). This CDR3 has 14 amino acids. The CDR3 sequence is CASSPPGTDFEQYF. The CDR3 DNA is TGCGCCAGCAGCCCCCCGGGGACAGACTTCGAGCAGTACTTC. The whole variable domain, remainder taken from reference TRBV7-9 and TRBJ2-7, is DTGVSQNPRHKITKRGQNVTFRCDPISEHNRLYWYRQTLGQGPEFLTYFQNEAQLEKSRLLSDRFSAERPKGSFSTLEIQRTEQGDSAMYLCASSPPGTDFEQYFGPGTRLTVT.

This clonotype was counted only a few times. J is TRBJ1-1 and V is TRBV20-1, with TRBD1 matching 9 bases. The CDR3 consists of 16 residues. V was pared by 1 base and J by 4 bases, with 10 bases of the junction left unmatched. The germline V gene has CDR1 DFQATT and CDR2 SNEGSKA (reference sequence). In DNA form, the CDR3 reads TGCAGTGCTAGAGGTACAGGGGGCACCCTGCGCACTGAAGCTTTCTTT. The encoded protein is CSARGTGGTLRTEAFF.

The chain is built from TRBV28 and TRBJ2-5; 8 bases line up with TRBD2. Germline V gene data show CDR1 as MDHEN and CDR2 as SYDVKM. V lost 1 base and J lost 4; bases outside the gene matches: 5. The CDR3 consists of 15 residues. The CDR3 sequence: CASSLSQAGGETQYF. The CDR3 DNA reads TGTGCCAGCAGTTTATCCCAGGCGGGAGGAGAGACCCAGTACTTC.

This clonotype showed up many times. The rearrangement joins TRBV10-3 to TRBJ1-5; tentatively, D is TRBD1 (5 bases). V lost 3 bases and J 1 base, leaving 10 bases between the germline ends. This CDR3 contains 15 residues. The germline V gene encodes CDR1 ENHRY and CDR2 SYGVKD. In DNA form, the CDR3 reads TGTGCCATCAGTGACGTGGGGGAGAGCAATCAGCCCCAGCATTTT. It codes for CAISDVGESNQPQHF.